This TCR beta chain was recovered during a study of response to subunit inactivated influenza vaccine. Study conclusions and caveats: The authors proposed limited new T cell recruitment per seasonal influenza vaccination.

The CDR3 length is 13 residues. With 6 bases removed from V and 4 bases from J, the gap between germline ends came to 15 bases. Per germline, CDR1 SQVTM and CDR2 ANQGSEA. This clonotype was counted many times. The antigen remains unidentified. Each CDR3 protein is one row after TCRdb ran MiXCR on the RT-PCR reads. The sample gives about 700,000 distinct CDR3 sequences, 15% to 18% of which show up once; under 14% is in the top ten. This material consisted of PBMCs from blood, taken 12 days after vaccination. The genes are TRBV29-1 and TRBJ1-2; D uncertain. The clonotype comes from a man aged 50 or older who received an inactivated influenza vaccine. Here the CDR3 DNA reads TGCAGCGTAAATGACGGAACCGTCTATGGCTACACCTTC. It yields the protein CSVNDGTVYGYTF.